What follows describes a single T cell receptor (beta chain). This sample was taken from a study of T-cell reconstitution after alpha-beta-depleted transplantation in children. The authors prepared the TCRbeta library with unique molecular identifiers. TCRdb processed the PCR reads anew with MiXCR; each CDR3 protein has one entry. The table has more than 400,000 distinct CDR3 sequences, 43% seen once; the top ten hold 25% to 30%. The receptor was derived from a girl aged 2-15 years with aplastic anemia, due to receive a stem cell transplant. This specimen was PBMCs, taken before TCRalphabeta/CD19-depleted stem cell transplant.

This chain's CDR3 is CSARSLETIEANIQYF. CDR3 in DNA: TGCAGTGCTAGATCACTGGAGACGATAGAAGCGAACATTCAGTACTTC. The chain links TRBV20-1 to TRBJ2-4, with D unresolved. V lost 2 bases to trimming and J lost 7 bases, with 21 bases between them. The length of the CDR3 is 16 residues. CDR1 and CDR2 (germline): DFQATT, SNEGSKA (reference sequence).